This TCR beta chain was retrieved from a study of shared clonotypes between healthy human individuals. Study-wide results and limits: Large depth notwithstanding, sorted-subset sequencing proved incomplete by rarefaction.

Researchers divided each subset's genomic DNA evenly across several immunoSEQ plates. Clones were read by immunoSEQ multiplex PCR, and TCRdb kept only the in-frame ones, dropping some. Of under 1 million clones in the sample, approximately 92% were seen once. There are a few counts of this clone. No antigen is known for it. Other DNA sequences in the same sample also yield this CDR3. CD45RO-negative, CCR7-positively selected cells formed the naive CD8 fraction, excluding terminally differentiated effector memory CD45RA+ cells. The donors, all of them Caucasian adults, lived in Nashville, Tennessee. From germline, CDR1 is SGDLS and CDR2 YYNGEE. This CDR3 region has 13 residues. The germline V and J ends were trimmed by 0 bases and 3 bases, with 6 bases remaining between them.

The rearrangement uses TRBV9 and TRBJ1-2; TRBD1 is a possible D gene (5 bases). Sequenced: naive CD8+ T cells sorted from blood. The TCR originated in a man aged 25 to 40 in good health. This CDR3 reads CASSVGGDYGYTF. The CDR3 DNA follows: TGTGCCAGCAGCGTAGGAGGGGACTATGGCTACACCTTC.